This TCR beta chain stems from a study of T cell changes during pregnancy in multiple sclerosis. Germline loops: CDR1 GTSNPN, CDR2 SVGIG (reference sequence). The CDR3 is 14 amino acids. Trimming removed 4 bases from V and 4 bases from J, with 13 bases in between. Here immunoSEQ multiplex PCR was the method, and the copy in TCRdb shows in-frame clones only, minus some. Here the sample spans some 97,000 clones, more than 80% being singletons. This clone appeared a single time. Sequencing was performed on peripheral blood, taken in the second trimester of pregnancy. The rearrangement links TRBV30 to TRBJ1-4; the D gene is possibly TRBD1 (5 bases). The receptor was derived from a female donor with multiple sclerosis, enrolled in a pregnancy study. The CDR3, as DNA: TGTGCCTGGAAGCTTGACAGCAATAATGAAAAACTGTTTTTT. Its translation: CAWKLDSNNEKLFF.